The 26 T cell receptor beta chains listed next were all sequenced from one sample in a study of pediatric ulcerative colitis. The assay was immunoSEQ multiplex PCR, and TCRdb's table has in-frame clones only and misses some. In the table there are about 36,000 clones, roughly 72% of which are singletons. The rectum was sampled with one to two pinch biopsies at colonoscopy. The sample was gut tissue. The receptors originated from a boy younger than 18 with moderate ulcerative colitis.

The chain carries TRBV18 and TRBJ1-1; D gene ambiguous. V shed 2 bases and J shed 4 bases, with 8 bases lying between them. Germline V CDR1 and CDR2: KGHSH, LQKENI. This CDR3 is built from 13 residues. The CDR3, as DNA: TGTGCCAGCTCACCAGGGGAGGGCACTGAAGCTTTCTTT. Translated: CASSPGEGTEAFF.

The gene calls are TRBV6-1 and TRBJ2-7, with 12 bases fitting TRBD2. The ends lost 1 base at V and 1 base at J; junction bases unmatched: 8. This CDR3 has 18 amino acids. Germline CDR1 is MNHNS and CDR2 is SASEGT. The CDR3 here is CASSEGSSGGAISYEQYF. The CDR3 region has the DNA TGTGCCAGCAGTGAAGGGTCTAGCGGGGGGGCCATATCCTACGAGCAGTACTTC.

This chain connects TRBV27 to TRBJ1-6, with no clear D. The CDR3 is made up of 16 amino acids. Looked up from germline, CDR1 is MNHEY and CDR2 is SMNVEV (reference sequence). The V and J ends lost 2 bases and 2 bases respectively, with 10 bases between them. CDR3 sequence: CASSLTLLAYNSPLHF. As DNA, the CDR3 is TGTGCCAGCAGTTTAACTCTGCTGGCCTATAATTCACCCCTCCACTTT.

The V and J genes are TRBV6-1 and TRBJ2-3; 7 bases match TRBD2. V lost 6 bases, J lost 8 bases, and 14 bases stayed unmatched. The CDR3 contains 15 residues. Germline V CDR1 and CDR2: MNHNS, SASEGT. The CDR3 region has the DNA TGTGCCAGCAGCCCAGCGGGGACTATTGATGGTACGCAGTATTTT. Protein product: CASSPAGTIDGTQYF.

The chain uses TRBV27 and TRBJ1-2; no definite D call. Germline V gene lookup returns CDR1 MNHEY and CDR2 SMNVEV (reference sequence). CDR3 size: 14 residues. The V end lost 0 bases, the J end lost 4 bases, and 9 bases lay between the germline ends. The CDR3 sequence is CASSLSIHSYGYTF. As DNA, the CDR3 is TGTGCCAGCAGTTTATCGATACACTCCTATGGCTACACCTTC.

V is TRBV5-1 and J is TRBJ2-5; D perhaps matches TRBD1 (6 bases). This CDR3 has 15 residues. Germline CDR1 reads SGHRS; CDR2 reads YFSETQ. Trimming left V 6 bases short and J 1 base short, with 16 bases between. In nucleotides, the CDR3 is TGCGCCAGCAATCGACAGGAAGGGATCCAAGAGACCCAGTACTTC. Protein sequence: CASNRQEGIQETQYF.

The gene calls are TRBV25-1 and TRBJ2-3; D is unresolved. Germline CDR1 MGHDK, CDR2 SYGVNS. The germline V and J ends were trimmed by 10 bases and 1 base, with 12 bases remaining between them. The CDR3 is made up of 13 amino acids. The CDR3 spells CATGLSGTDTQYF. The CDR3, as DNA: TGTGCCACCGGTCTGTCCGGCACAGATACGCAGTATTTT.

The rearrangement joins TRBV4-1 to TRBJ2-7; weak D call: TRBD2 (6 bases). This CDR3 is 16 amino acids long. V was pared by 0 bases and J by 1 base, with 13 bases between. Germline-derived CDR1 and CDR2 are MGHRA and YSYEKL. CDR3: CASSQEKYGGSYEQYF. The CDR3 DNA reads TGCGCCAGCAGCCAAGAGAAATACGGAGGGTCCTACGAGCAGTACTTC.

This clone was detected a few times. J is TRBJ1-2 and V is TRBV4-3; a weak D match, TRBD1 (6 bases). CDR1 is LGHNA, CDR2 YSLEER, per germline. Trimming removed 6 bases at V and 4 bases at J, with 18 bases between. The CDR3 runs to 15 residues. CDR3 DNA sequence: TGCGCCAGCAGGGGGGCGGTTCCCGGCGGCTATGGCTACACCTTC. Translation gives CASRGAVPGGYGYTF.

V gene TRBV19 combines with J gene TRBJ2-7, with D uncertain. The CDR3 contains 13 residues. Looked up from germline, CDR1 is LNHDA and CDR2 is SQIVND (reference sequence). The V end lost 5 bases, the J end lost 6 bases, and 14 bases lay between the germline ends. This CDR3 reads CASSFRNVGEQYF. The CDR3 bases are TGTGCCAGTAGTTTCCGGAATGTGGGCGAGCAGTACTTC.

This clone was seen more than once but under ten times. V usage is TRBV5-1 and J usage is TRBJ2-1; the D gene is possibly TRBD1 (6 bases). Between the trimmed V and J ends, which lost 3 bases and 5 bases, there was a span of 18 bases. Germline-derived CDR1 and CDR2 are SGHRS and YFSETQ. The CDR3 runs to 16 residues. The CDR3 DNA is TGCGCCAGCAGCTACGGACAGCTCCCCGAGGACAATGAGCAGTTCTTC. Amino acid sequence: CASSYGQLPEDNEQFF.

Remarks on this clone: Other DNA sequences within the sample encode an identical CDR3. The chain recombines TRBV19 with TRBJ1-5, with 9 bases lining up with TRBD1. CDR1 LNHDA and CDR2 SQIVND come from the germline V gene (reference sequence). The CDR3 contains 15 residues. V dropped 3 bases and J dropped 4; count of bases not matched to a gene: 4. CDR3 amino acids: CASSIRGQGNQPQHF. DNA of the CDR3: TGTGCCAGTAGTATTCGGGGACAGGGAAATCAGCCCCAGCATTTT.

This clone has more than one count but fewer than ten. The chain employs TRBV30 and TRBJ1-2; D possibly corresponds to TRBD1 (6 bases). The CDR3 extends over 13 amino acids. V gave up 0 bases and J gave up 8 bases, with 13 bases separating them. CDR1 GTSNPN and CDR2 SVGIG come from the germline V gene (reference sequence). CDR3 protein: CAWSVPGGQGYTF. CDR3 sequence (DNA): TGTGCCTGGAGTGTACCTGGGGGGCAAGGCTACACCTTC. The variable domain in full, with the rest retrieved from reference TRBV30 and TRBJ1-2, is SQTIHQWPATLVQPVGSPLSLECTVEGTSNPNLYWYRQAAGRGLQLLFYSVGIGQISSEVPQNLSASRPQDRQFILSSKKLLLSDSGFYLCAWSVPGGQGYTFGSGTRLTVV.

This clone was detected only a few times. The chain couples TRBV5-1 to TRBJ2-2; D might be TRBD1 (5 bases). CDR1 is SGHRS, CDR2 YFSETQ, per germline. Trimming cost V 0 bases and J 6 bases, with 15 bases left between them. The length of the CDR3 is 16 residues. The CDR3 loop reads CASSLVLGRSAGELFF. CDR3 coding DNA: TGCGCCAGCAGCTTGGTTCTGGGGCGGTCCGCCGGGGAGCTGTTTTTT.

The V gene is TRBV5-6, the J gene TRBJ2-1; D is unclear. There are 12 residues in the CDR3. Germline CDR1 and CDR2: SGHDT and YYEEEE. Trimming stripped 0 bases from V and 6 bases from J, with 4 bases between. This CDR3 reads CASSLVRNEQFF. The CDR3 DNA follows: TGTGCCAGCAGCTTGGTACGCAATGAGCAGTTCTTC.

This chain connects TRBV11-2 to TRBJ1-6; perhaps TRBD1 as D (6 bases). V shed 4 bases and J shed 9 bases, with 16 bases lying between them. The CDR3 totals 15 residues. Per germline, CDR1 SGHAT and CDR2 FQNNGV. CDR3 protein: CASSSAWDTGSPLHF. The CDR3 nucleotides are TGTGCCAGCAGCTCAGCCTGGGACACTGGTTCACCCCTCCACTTT.

The V and J genes are TRBV5-4 and TRBJ1-3, with TRBD1 identical over 8 bases. CDR3 length: 17 amino acids. The V segment lost 4 bases and the J segment 0 bases; nucleotides outside the gene matches: 9. The germline V gene has CDR1 SGHNT and CDR2 YYREEE (reference sequence). The CDR3 nucleotides read TGTGCCAGCAGCCAGGGGGCAGGGGGCCCCTCTGGAAACACCATATATTTT. Translating gives CASSQGAGGPSGNTIYF.

A single count supports this clone. This chain connects TRBV29-1 to TRBJ2-3; 9 bases match TRBD1. The CDR3 runs to 16 residues. Germline V CDR1 and CDR2: SQVTM, ANQGSEA. J lost 3 bases, V lost 4 bases, and 11 bases had no gene match. The CDR3 is CSVALPGQGATDTQYF. The DNA for the CDR3 is TGCAGCGTTGCGCTCCCGGGACAGGGAGCGACAGATACGCAGTATTTT.

The rearrangement links TRBV10-1 to TRBJ2-2, with D perhaps TRBD1 (6 bases). CDR3 size: 16 residues. Between the trimmed V and J ends, which lost 5 bases and 5 bases, there was a span of 18 bases. Germline CDR1 reads WNHNN; CDR2 reads SYGVQD (reference sequence). CDR3 bases: TGCGCCAGCAGTCGGACAGCGGCCCTATCGACCGGGGAGCTGTTTTTT. It codes for CASSRTAALSTGELFF.

The chain uses TRBV10-1 and TRBJ2-5; D perhaps matches TRBD1 (5 bases). The J call is uncertain, as TRBJ2-7 better fits the DNA end. CDR1 is WNHNN and CDR2 is SYGVQD in the germline V gene (reference sequence). CDR3 length equals 12 residues. The CDR3 protein is CAGARSWYEQYF. The DNA for the CDR3 is TGCGCCGGGGCGAGGTCGTGGTACGAGCAGTACTTC.

The chain is built from TRBV29-1 and TRBJ1-5; TRBD1 agrees at 7 bases. The CDR3 is made up of 13 amino acids. Germline V gene data show CDR1 as SQVTM and CDR2 as ANQGSEA. The V gene end was trimmed by 4 bases and the J gene end by 5 bases; junction bases not matched to a gene: 5. For the CDR3, the DNA is TGCAGCGTTGCGACAGGGCTACATCAGCCCCAGCATTTT. Translating it yields CSVATGLHQPQHF.

This rearrangement joins TRBV2 to TRBJ1-2; D not certain. Deletions cut 1 base from V and 2 bases from J, with 5 bases between. Germline CDR1 and CDR2: SNHLY and FYNNEI. This CDR3 spans 13 amino acids. The CDR3, as DNA: TGTGCCAGCAGTGAAGAGGAGAACTATGGCTACACCTTC. Residues: CASSEEENYGYTF.

The sample holds one count of this clone. V is TRBV19 and J is TRBJ1-1; no firm D call. V was cut by 5 bases and J by 6 bases, with 13 bases left in between. The CDR3 is 13 residues long. Germline CDR1 LNHDA, CDR2 SQIVND (reference sequence). CDR3 amino acids: CASSVADLAEAFF. The CDR3 bases are TGTGCCAGTAGTGTAGCAGACCTGGCTGAAGCTTTCTTT.

V usage is TRBV7-3 and J usage is TRBJ2-3; D gene ambiguous. The V and J ends lost 0 bases and 6 bases respectively, with 7 bases between them. The CDR3 is 13 amino acids. Germline V gene lookup returns CDR1 SGHTA and CDR2 FQGTGA. CDR3 residues: CASSLTASDTQYF. In DNA, the CDR3 is TGTGCCAGCAGCTTAACGGCGTCGGATACGCAGTATTTT. The full variable domain, its missing parts supplied by reference TRBV7-3 and TRBJ2-3, is GAGVSQTPSNKVTEKGKYVELRCDPISGHTALYWYRQSLGQGPEFLIYFQGTGAADDSGLPNDRFFAVRPEGSVSTLKIQRTERGDSAVYLCASSLTASDTQYFGPGTRLTVL.

The V call is TRBV15, the J call TRBJ2-7; D is tentatively TRBD1 or TRBD2 (5 bases each). Germline V CDR1 and CDR2: LNHNV, YYDKDF (reference sequence). V gave up 0 bases and J gave up 1 base, with 10 bases separating them. The CDR3 extends over 15 amino acids. CDR3 in DNA: TGTGCCACCAGCAGAGATCCCGGGACGTCCTACGAGCAGTACTTC. It encodes CATSRDPGTSYEQYF. The full variable domain, completed using reference TRBV15 and TRBJ2-7, is DAMVIQNPRYQVTQFGKPVTLSCSQTLNHNVMYWYQQKSSQAPKLLFHYYDKDFNNEADTPDNFQSRRPNTSFCFLDIRSPGLGDTAMYLCATSRDPGTSYEQYFGPGTRLTVT.

The CDR3 here is CASRTASNQPQHF. The CDR3 DNA reads TGTGCCAGCAGGACAGCTAGCAATCAGCCCCAGCATTTT. V usage is TRBV6-1 and J usage is TRBJ1-5; a possible D gene is TRBD1 (5 bases). CDR1 is MNHNS and CDR2 is SASEGT in the germline V gene. The CDR3 extends over 13 amino acids. Trimming removed 6 bases from V and 0 bases from J, with 6 bases in between.